This is a list of T cell receptor beta chains from one sample in a study of beta chain features in type 1 diabetes. Generated by immunoSEQ multiplex PCR, the TCRdb table keeps only in-frame clones and is missing some. The sample carries roughly 150,000 clones, 8.5% to 10% recorded once. The sequenced sample consisted of central memory CD4+ T cells from blood. The receptors were sampled from a woman in her 30s with type 1 diabetes. CDR3s include the opening cysteine and the closing phenylalanine or tryptophan. D genes are given only for firm matches. The listing skips clone size in some rows; elsewhere it reads once, few, many or a size class.

TRBV2,TRBJ2-5,few,.,CASSHAQGQETQYF,TGTGCCAGCAGCCACGCTCAGGGGCAAGAGACCCAGTACTTC
TRBV5-4,TRBJ1-2,.,.,CATEGQYYGYTF,TGTGCCACCGAAGGACAGTACTATGGCTACACCTTC
TRBV10-3,TRBJ2-7,.,TRBD1,CAISGTGGYYEQYF,TGTGCCATCAGTGGGACAGGGGGATACTACGAGCAGTACTTC
TRBV5-4,TRBJ2-7,.,TRBD2,CASSSGTSGRVYEQYF,TGTGCCAGCAGCTCGGGGACTAGCGGGAGGGTCTACGAGCAGTACTTC
TRBV7-2,TRBJ2-7,few,.,CASSSAYEQYF,TGTGCCAGCAGCTCCGCCTACGAGCAGTACTTC
TRBV6-1,TRBJ2-1,.,TRBD2,CASIPTSGSQNEQFF,TGTGCCAGCATACCGACTAGCGGGAGTCAAAATGAGCAGTTCTTC
TRBV9,TRBJ2-3,many,.,CASSVLSSTDTQYF,TGTGCCAGCAGCGTTCTATCTAGCACAGATACGCAGTATTTT
TRBV19,TRBJ1-5,few,TRBD1,CASSTGQGLGGQPQHF,TGTGCCAGTAGTACGGGACAGGGGCTCGGAGGTCAGCCCCAGCATTTT
TRBV5-1,TRBJ2-7,few,.,CASSLPNSGYEQYF,TGCGCCAGCAGCTTGCCCAATAGCGGATACGAGCAGTACTTC
TRBV10-3,TRBJ2-2,.,TRBD1,CAISEGGQNGGELFF,TGTGCCATCAGTGAAGGGGGCCAAAACGGAGGGGAGCTGTTTTTT
TRBV11-2,TRBJ1-2,few,TRBD1,CASSLVRTGRYGYTF,TGTGCCAGCAGCTTAGTTCGGACAGGACGCTATGGCTACACCTTC
TRBV5-1,TRBJ2-7,few,TRBD1,CASSVQGGDEQYF,TGCGCCAGCAGCGTACAGGGGGGTGACGAGCAGTACTTC
TRBV5-4,TRBJ1-2,.,.,CASSLDGGYEGYTF,TGTGCCAGCAGCTTGGACGGGGGATATGAGGGCTACACCTTC
TRBV28,TRBJ1-5,few,.,CASSYPAGGNQPQHF,TGTGCCAGCAGTTACCCCGCGGGGGGCAATCAGCCCCAGCATTTT
TRBV18,TRBJ2-7,.,.,CASSPLTGSDEQYF,TGTGCCAGCTCACCCCTCACCGGGTCCGACGAGCAGTACTTC
TRBV7-9,TRBJ2-7,few,TRBD2,CASSYLGLAGEEQYF,TGTGCCAGCAGCTACTTAGGACTAGCGGGAGAGGAGCAGTACTTC
TRBV5-1,TRBJ1-1,.,.,CASSPWGSSSTEAFF,TGCGCCAGCAGCCCTTGGGGCAGTTCTAGCACTGAAGCTTTCTTT
TRBV7-9,TRBJ2-1,.,.,CASSLAEGNEQFF,TGTGCCAGCAGCTTAGCCGAGGGAAATGAGCAGTTCTTC
TRBV4-1,TRBJ2-7,.,TRBD1,CASSPRQGRLLEQYF,TGCGCCAGCAGCCCTAGACAGGGGAGATTGCTCGAGCAGTACTTC
TRBV6-1,TRBJ2-4,few,.,CASSALILAKNIQYF,TGTGCCAGCAGTGCTCTTATTCTAGCCAAAAACATTCAGTACTTC
TRBV6-6,TRBJ2-5,few,.,CASSYPQSTGETQYF,TGTGCCAGCAGTTACCCCCAGTCTACCGGGGAGACCCAGTACTTC
TRBV30,TRBJ2-3,few,TRBD1,CAWMDRHSLVDTQYF,TGTGCCTGGATGGACAGGCACTCTTTAGTGGATACGCAGTATTTT
TRBV5-1,TRBJ1-1,many,.,CASSFAETGNTEAFF,TGCGCCAGCAGCTTTGCAGAGACAGGAAACACTGAAGCTTTCTTT
TRBV5-1,TRBJ2-2,.,.,CASSLYGQNTGELFF,TGCGCCAGCAGCTTGTATGGGCAGAACACCGGGGAGCTGTTTTTT
TRBV6-5,TRBJ2-7,.,TRBD2,CASRRLAASYEQYF,TGTGCCAGCAGGAGACTAGCGGCCTCCTACGAGCAGTACTTC
TRBV6-5,TRBJ2-7,.,TRBD1,CASRQTGLNEQYF,TGTGCCAGCAGACAGACAGGGCTCAACGAGCAGTACTTC
TRBV6-5,TRBJ2-7,.,.,CASSYSRDLGGEYF,TGTGCCAGCAGTTACTCTCGGGATCTGGGTGGGGAGTACTTC
TRBV10-3,TRBJ2-2,.,.,CASSGEYFGELFF,TGTGCCAGCAGTGGGGAGTATTTTGGGGAGCTGTTTTTT
TRBV4-1,TRBJ2-5,.,TRBD1,CASSPQAGQGQETQYF,TGCGCCAGCAGCCCCCAGGCGGGACAGGGGCAAGAGACCCAGTACTTC
TRBV4-1,TRBJ2-1,.,TRBD2,CASSRSGVRRGSYNEQFF,TGCGCCAGCAGCCGCTCGGGGGTTCGGCGGGGGTCCTACAATGAGCAGTTCTTC
TRBV7-3,TRBJ2-3,.,TRBD1,CASSSDRVSTDTQYF,TGTGCCAGCAGCTCTGACAGGGTTAGCACAGATACGCAGTATTTT
TRBV9,TRBJ1-2,.,.,CASSVDTMGLYGYTF,TGTGCCAGCAGCGTAGACACAATGGGACTCTATGGCTACACCTTC
TRBV11-2,TRBJ1-3,.,.,CASSQGGASGNTIYF,TGTGCCAGCAGCCAAGGAGGGGCTTCTGGAAACACCATATATTTT
TRBV7-2,TRBJ2-1,.,.,CASSPTGTGTRGFF,TGTGCCAGCAGCCCCACCGGGACAGGGACTAGAGGGTTCTTC
TRBV9,TRBJ2-7,.,.,CASSVDLARDEQYF,TGTGCCAGCAGCGTAGACCTAGCGAGGGACGAGCAGTACTTC
TRBV30,TRBJ2-5,few,TRBD2,CAWSAGVAETQYF,TGTGCCTGGTCAGCGGGAGTAGCTGAGACCCAGTACTTC
TRBV7-9,TRBJ2-3,few,TRBD2,CASKPGTSSDTQYF,TGTGCCAGCAAACCCGGGACTAGCTCAGATACGCAGTATTTT
TRBV7-2,TRBJ2-1,few,TRBD2,CASSPTSGTYNEQFF,TGTGCCAGCAGTCCGACTAGCGGGACATACAATGAGCAGTTCTTC
TRBV2,TRBJ2-2,few,TRBD2,CASSESEAGAGELFF,TGTGCCAGCAGTGAATCGGAGGCGGGGGCCGGGGAGCTGTTTTTT
TRBV7-8,TRBJ1-1,.,TRBD1,CASSQGGMEAFF,TGTGCCAGCAGCCAAGGGGGCATGGAAGCTTTCTTT